The present T cell receptor beta chain was sequenced within a study of T cell responses to AZD1222 COVID-19 vaccine. The study, taken as a whole, reports: Nearly half of spike-specific TCRs reportedly go after variant regions that carry no mutations. There were repertoire samples only from the period after the peak T cell response. Baseline testing showed seropositivity in only a handful of AZD1222 recipients. Recipients of two AZD1222 doses showed rising Spike-specific TCR breadth and depth.

The V end was cut by 5 bases, the J end by 6 bases, with 14 bases between. The CDR3 covers 14 residues. Germline-derived CDR1 and CDR2 are SGHTA and FQGNSA. As concerns this clone: Its antigen remains unknown.

Produced via immunoSEQ multiplex PCR; TCRdb's table is partial and in-frame only. The top ten hold 4.4% of the sample, which has about 160,000 clones, about 92% seen once. This material consisted of peripheral blood, taken on day 0 of MenACWY control vaccination. The chain is built from TRBV7-2 and TRBJ1-3, with D possibly being TRBD1 (6 bases). This TCR was recovered from an adult in good health. For the CDR3, the DNA is TGTGCCAGCAGCCCCAGGGGTGTAGAAAACACCATATATTTT. Amino acids: CASSPRGVENTIYF.